The TCR beta chain under discussion was sequenced for a study of tumor and adjacent non-tumor tissue in lung cancer. Study-wide background: Patients comprised roughly 12 adenocarcinoma, 2 squamous cell carcinoma and 1 small cell lung cancer. Stage I to III disease affected ten to eleven men and 5 women aged roughly 30 to 76.

This sample's RNA came from whole unsorted tissue. This non-tumor lung sample came from over 3 cm beyond the tumor edge. Germline CDR1 is SGHNT and CDR2 is YYREEE (reference sequence). The CDR3 contains 14 residues. A modified ARM-PCR protocol with three rounds of nested PCR amplified TCRbeta. TCRdb re-analysed the multiplex PCR reads in MiXCR, keeping a single row per CDR3 protein. The data show 40,000 to 60,000 distinct CDR3 sequences, around 60% seen once. Sequenced: distant non-tumor lung tissue. This chain connects TRBV5-4 to TRBJ2-5; 7 bases are a match to TRBD2. The sequence was obtained from a woman between 65 and 79 years old with non-small cell lung cancer. The CDR3 region has the DNA TGTTCTAGCAGCACTTCACTAGCGCCCGAGACCCAGTACTTC. The encoded protein is CSSSTSLAPETQYF.